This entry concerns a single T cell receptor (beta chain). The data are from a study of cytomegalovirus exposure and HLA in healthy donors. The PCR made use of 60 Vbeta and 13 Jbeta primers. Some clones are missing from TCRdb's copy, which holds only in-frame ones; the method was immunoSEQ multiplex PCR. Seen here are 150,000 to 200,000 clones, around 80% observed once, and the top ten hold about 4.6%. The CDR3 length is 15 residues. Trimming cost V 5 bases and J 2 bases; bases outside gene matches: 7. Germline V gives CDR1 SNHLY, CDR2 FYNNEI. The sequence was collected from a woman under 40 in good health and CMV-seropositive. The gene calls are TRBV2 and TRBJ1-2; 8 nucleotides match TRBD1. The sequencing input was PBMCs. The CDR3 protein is CASSSRRGRNYGYTF. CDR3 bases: TGTGCCAGCAGTTCCCGCAGGGGGCGGAACTATGGCTACACCTTC.